A single sample is the source of the 25 T cell receptor beta chains below, sequenced in a study of blood T cell repertoires in COVID-19. Assay used: immunoSEQ multiplex PCR; TCRdb lists only in-frame clones, some missing. The sample lists roughly 160,000 clones, about 86% occurring once. Sequencing used peripheral blood. Receptors were obtained from a man aged 50-60 years with active or convalescent COVID-19.

DNA of the CDR3: TGTGCCAGTACTCTCAAACAGGGGCCGAACACCGGGGAGCTGTTTTTT. This translates into CASTLKQGPNTGELFF. V and J are TRBV19 and TRBJ2-2; TRBD1 matches at 7 bases. Germline V gene sequence: CDR1 LNHDA, CDR2 SQIVND (reference sequence). The CDR3 extends over 16 amino acids. Trimming took 7 bases from V and 0 from J; bases not matched to a gene: 8. The full variable domain, with the rest looked up from reference TRBV19 and TRBJ2-2, is DGGITQSPKYLFRKEGQNVTLSCEQNLNHDAMYWYRQDPGQGLRLIYYSQIVNDFQKGDIAEGYSVSREKKESFPLTVTSAQKNPTAFYLCASTLKQGPNTGELFFGEGSRLTVL.

The chain joins TRBV19 to TRBJ2-3, with 7 nucleotides matching TRBD2. With 5 bases clipped from V and 1 base from J, the junction kept 3 bases outside the gene matches. Germline loops: CDR1 LNHDA, CDR2 SQIVND (reference sequence). The CDR3 extends over 14 amino acids. The CDR3 here is CASSFGLGTDTQYF. In DNA form, the CDR3 reads TGTGCCAGTAGTTTTGGACTAGGCACAGATACGCAGTATTTT.

V is TRBV3-1 (or the pseudogene TRBV3-2) and J is TRBJ1-4; 7 bases line up with TRBD1. V was pared by 4 bases and J by 3 bases, with 2 bases of the junction left unmatched. This CDR3 is 14 amino acids long. Germline assignment: CDR1 LGHDT and CDR2 YNNKEL (reference sequence). The DNA for the CDR3 is TGTGCCAGCAGCCTACAGGGGTCTAATGAAAAACTGTTTTTT. This encodes CASSLQGSNEKLFF.

The chain carries TRBV6-4 and TRBJ1-6; 7 bases agree with TRBD1. V lost 2 bases, J lost 10 bases, and 8 bases stayed unmatched. This CDR3 has 15 residues. Germline V lookup: CDR1 MRHNA, CDR2 SNTAGT. For the CDR3, the DNA is TGTGCCAGCAGTGACGTTGACAGGGTTGGGTCACCCCTCCACTTT. Its translation: CASSDVDRVGSPLHF.

This clone was seen only a few times. This chain links TRBV28 with TRBJ1-1, with 8 nucleotides matching TRBD1. J was trimmed by 6 bases and V by 3 bases; bases with no gene match: 9. Germline CDR1 is MDHEN and CDR2 is SYDVKM. This CDR3 has 15 amino acids. DNA for the CDR3: TGTGCCAGCAGTTTCTCGACAGGGGCCAAAGCTGAAGCTTTCTTT. Translated: CASSFSTGAKAEAFF.

V gene TRBV19 combines with J gene TRBJ2-5, with 8 bases that match TRBD2. V shed 7 bases, J shed 4 bases, and the junction held 14 bases outside the gene matches. The CDR3 sequence is 16 residues long. Germline V gene data show CDR1 as LNHDA and CDR2 as SQIVND (reference sequence). CDR3: CASTRGGTLRGETQYF. In DNA, the CDR3 is TGTGCCAGTACCCGGGGGGGGACCCTCCGGGGAGAGACCCAGTACTTC.

The chain uses TRBV7-8 and TRBJ2-5; D is undetermined. The CDR3 sequence is 13 residues long. V was clipped by 3 bases and J by 5 bases, with 10 bases between them. Looked up from germline, CDR1 is SGHVS and CDR2 is FQNEAQ. The CDR3 bases are TGTGCCAGCAGCTTTAGAGAGTTGGAGACCCAGTACTTC. Translating gives CASSFRELETQYF.

The chain recombines TRBV6-2 or TRBV6-3 with TRBJ2-3, with TRBD2 matching 7 bases. This CDR3 spans 19 amino acids. V lost 5 bases to trimming and J lost 1 base; unmatched junction nucleotides: 18. Germline-derived CDR1 and CDR2 are MNHEY and SVGEGT. The CDR3 sequence: CASSTPRGGRGGGTDTQYF. CDR3 DNA sequence: TGTGCCAGCAGTACGCCCCGTGGCGGGAGAGGTGGTGGCACAGATACGCAGTATTTT.

The rearrangement uses TRBV24-1 and TRBJ2-1; the match to TRBD2 covers 8 bases. Germline CDR1 and CDR2: KGHDR and SFDVKD. The ends lost 5 bases at V and 0 bases at J; junction bases unmatched: 11. This CDR3 has 18 residues. The CDR3 DNA reads as TGTGCCACCAGTGGGGTGAAAAGCGGGAGCAGCTCCTACAATGAGCAGTTCTTC. It is translated as CATSGVKSGSSSYNEQFF.

The rearrangement joins TRBV6-5 to TRBJ1-1, with D tentatively TRBD1 (5 bases). Germline V lookup: CDR1 MNHEY, CDR2 SVGAGI. This CDR3 comprises 13 residues. The V gene lost 5 bases and the J gene lost 7 bases, with 14 bases spanning the gap. The CDR3 sequence: CASSTQDKIEAFF. The CDR3 coding sequence is TGTGCCAGCAGTACTCAGGACAAGATTGAAGCTTTCTTT.

This clone was observed a single time. The chain employs TRBV7-9 and TRBJ2-7; D perhaps matches TRBD1 (5 bases). This CDR3 contains 13 residues. V shed 8 bases and J shed 7 bases, with 18 bases lying between them. CDR1 is SEHNR and CDR2 is FQNEAQ in the germline V gene (reference sequence). CDR3 DNA: TGTGCCAGCTCCCCATCAGGGCTGGGTGAGCAGTACTTC. It translates to CASSPSGLGEQYF.

The rearrangement uses TRBV7-2 and TRBJ2-5; 13 nucleotides align to TRBD2. This CDR3 contains 15 residues. J lost 5 bases, V lost 5 bases, and 5 bases had no gene match. Germline V lookup: CDR1 SGHTA, CDR2 FQGNSA. CDR3 DNA sequence: TGTGCCAGCAGCGGAGGACTAGCGGGAGAGGAGACCCAGTACTTC. Encoded protein: CASSGGLAGEETQYF.

The CDR3 region is CASSLEFGPWETQYF. CDR3 DNA sequence: TGTGCCAGCAGCTTAGAGTTTGGCCCGTGGGAGACCCAGTACTTC. The chain carries TRBV7-2 and TRBJ2-5; D remains unclear. V lost 1 base and J lost 5, with 14 bases in between. Germline V gene sequence: CDR1 SGHTA, CDR2 FQGNSA. There are 15 residues in the CDR3.

The chain employs TRBV19 and TRBJ2-6, with D possibly TRBD1 on 6 matching bases. Germline CDR1 LNHDA, CDR2 SQIVND (reference sequence). V lost 7 bases, J lost 0 bases, and 19 bases lay in between. The CDR3 is 18 amino acids. CDR3 protein: CASINPGQGFSGANVLTF. DNA of the CDR3: TGTGCCAGTATTAACCCGGGACAAGGGTTCTCTGGGGCCAACGTCCTGACTTTC.

The chain has TRBV15 and TRBJ2-7, with 7 bases fitting TRBD2. Germline CDR1 is LNHNV and CDR2 is YYDKDF (reference sequence). CDR3 length: 15 residues. J was trimmed by 4 bases and V by 5 bases; bases with no gene match: 11. CDR3 bases: TGTGCCACCAGCCGGGGGGTCGGGGAAGTTTACGAGCAGTACTTC. It encodes CATSRGVGEVYEQYF. The full variable domain, completed using reference TRBV15 and TRBJ2-7, is DAMVIQNPRYQVTQFGKPVTLSCSQTLNHNVMYWYQQKSSQAPKLLFHYYDKDFNNEADTPDNFQSRRPNTSFCFLDIRSPGLGDTAMYLCATSRGVGEVYEQYFGPGTRLTVT.

CDR3 bases: TGTGCCACAAGGCGCCCCGGGACAGAGGATTCACCCCTCCACTTT. This encodes CATRRPGTEDSPLHF. This rearrangement joins TRBV10-3 to TRBJ1-6; 7 nucleotides line up with TRBD1. Losses at the gene ends were 10 bases for V and 8 bases for J; bases not matched to a gene: 14. This CDR3 is built from 15 residues. The germline V gene has CDR1 ENHRY and CDR2 SYGVKD.

J is TRBJ2-7 and V is TRBV20-1, with D possibly matching TRBD2 (6 bases). The length of the CDR3 is 11 residues. Trimming took off 3 bases at V and 6 bases at J, with 9 bases between the two ends. Germline V gives CDR1 DFQATT, CDR2 SNEGSKA (reference sequence). Here the CDR3 reads CSASGGVEQYF. The CDR3 nucleotides are TGCAGTGCTAGCGGAGGGGTCGAGCAGTACTTC.

CDR3 residues: CASTPDRESYGYTF. Written as DNA, the CDR3 is TGTGCCAGCACCCCGGACAGGGAGAGCTATGGCTACACCTTC. The rearrangement links TRBV6-5 to TRBJ1-2, with TRBD1 matching 8 bases. Trimming cost V 7 bases and J 4 bases; bases outside gene matches: 8. Germline V CDR1 and CDR2: MNHEY, SVGAGI. The CDR3 sequence is 14 residues long.

V usage is TRBV6-5 and J usage is TRBJ1-2; D is undetermined. V lost 0 bases, J lost 4 bases, and 9 bases lay in between. The V gene's germline CDR1 is MNHEY and CDR2 SVGAGI. The CDR3 is 14 residues long. The CDR3 DNA reads TGTGCCAGCAGTTACTCTCGCGGCAGCTATGGCTACACCTTC. Its protein is CASSYSRGSYGYTF.

This chain connects TRBV11-3 to TRBJ2-5, with D hard to call. The V end was cut by 3 bases, the J end by 3 bases, with 8 bases between. Germline-derived CDR1 and CDR2 are SGHNT and YENEEA. The CDR3 is 13 residues long. CDR3 sequence reads: CASSLTSEETQYF. The CDR3 DNA reads as TGTGCCAGCAGCTTGACTTCTGAAGAGACCCAGTACTTC.

The chain links TRBV9 to TRBJ2-2, with 9 bases that match TRBD2. The CDR3 runs 15 residues. CDR1 and CDR2 from the germline V gene are SGDLS and YYNGEE. Unmatched junction bases numbered 7, after V lost 3 bases and J lost 7 bases. In DNA, the CDR3 is TGTGCCAGCAGCGCCCTTAGCGGGAGTGGCGGGGAGCTGTTTTTT. This sequence encodes CASSALSGSGGELFF.

This clone was observed a single time. This same CDR3 is encoded by further DNA sequences in the sample. J is TRBJ2-5 and V is TRBV18; possibly TRBD2 for D (5 bases). Germline V lookup: CDR1 KGHSH, CDR2 LQKENI. CDR3 length: 14 amino acids. V lost 1 base to trimming and J lost 5 bases, with 11 bases between them. The CDR3, as DNA: TGTGCCAGCTCACCACTAAGCGGTTCGGAGACCCAGTACTTC. Its translation is CASSPLSGSETQYF.

In this sample, this clone turned up once. The rearrangement joins TRBV3-1 (or the pseudogene TRBV3-2) to TRBJ1-6, with no clear D. The CDR3 covers 13 residues. The germline V gene encodes CDR1 LGHDT and CDR2 YNNKEL (reference sequence). Deletions cut 2 bases from V and 10 bases from J, with 9 bases between. The chain's CDR3 is CASSQNDQSPLHF. In DNA form, the CDR3 reads TGTGCCAGCAGCCAAAATGATCAGTCACCCCTCCACTTT.

This sequence joins TRBV6-5 and TRBJ1-3, with D tentatively TRBD1 (5 bases). The CDR3 spans 16 residues. Germline lookup yields CDR1 MNHEY and CDR2 SVGAGI. V lost 0 bases, J lost 3 bases, and 12 bases lay in between. The CDR3 DNA is TGTGCCAGCAGTTACTCTGGGGGGAACAGTGGAAACACCATATATTTT. The encoded protein is CASSYSGGNSGNTIYF.

CDR3 loop: CASSWGAGANVLTF. CDR3 DNA: TGTGCCAGCAGCTGGGGGGCTGGGGCCAACGTCCTGACTTTC. This rearrangement joins TRBV5-5 to TRBJ2-6; D possibly corresponds to TRBD2 (6 bases). Germline V gene lookup returns CDR1 SGHKS and CDR2 YYEKEE (reference sequence). V lost 3 bases, J lost 2 bases, and 6 bases lay in between. This CDR3 region has 14 residues.